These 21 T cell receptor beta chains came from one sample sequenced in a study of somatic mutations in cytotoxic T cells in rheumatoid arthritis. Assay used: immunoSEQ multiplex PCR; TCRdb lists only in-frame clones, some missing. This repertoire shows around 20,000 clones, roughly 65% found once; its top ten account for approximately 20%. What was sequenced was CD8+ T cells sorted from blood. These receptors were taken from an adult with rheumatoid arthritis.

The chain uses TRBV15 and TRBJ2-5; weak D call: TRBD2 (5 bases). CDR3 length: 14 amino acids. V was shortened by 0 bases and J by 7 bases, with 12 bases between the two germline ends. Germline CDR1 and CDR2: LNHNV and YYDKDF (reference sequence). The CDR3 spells CATSRDGSGSTQYF. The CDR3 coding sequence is TGTGCCACCAGCAGAGATGGGAGCGGATCGACCCAGTACTTC.

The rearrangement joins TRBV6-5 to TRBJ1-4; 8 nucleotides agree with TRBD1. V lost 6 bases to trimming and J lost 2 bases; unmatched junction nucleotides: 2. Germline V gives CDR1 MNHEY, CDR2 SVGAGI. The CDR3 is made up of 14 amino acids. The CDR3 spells CASSRQGTNEKLFF. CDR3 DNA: TGTGCCAGCAGCAGACAGGGGACTAATGAAAAACTGTTTTTT.

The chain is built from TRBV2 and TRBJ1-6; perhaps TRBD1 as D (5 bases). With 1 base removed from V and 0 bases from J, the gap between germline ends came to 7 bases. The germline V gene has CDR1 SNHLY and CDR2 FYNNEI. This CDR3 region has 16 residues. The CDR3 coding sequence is TGTGCCAGCAGTGAAGACAGGAGCTCCTATAATTCACCCCTCCACTTT. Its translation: CASSEDRSSYNSPLHF.

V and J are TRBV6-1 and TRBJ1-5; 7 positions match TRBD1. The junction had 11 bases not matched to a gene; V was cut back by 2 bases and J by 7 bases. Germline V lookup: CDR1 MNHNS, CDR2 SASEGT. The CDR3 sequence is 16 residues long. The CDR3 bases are TGTGCCAGCAGTGAATATTCCGACAGGGAGGGACAGCCCCAGCATTTT. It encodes CASSEYSDREGQPQHF.

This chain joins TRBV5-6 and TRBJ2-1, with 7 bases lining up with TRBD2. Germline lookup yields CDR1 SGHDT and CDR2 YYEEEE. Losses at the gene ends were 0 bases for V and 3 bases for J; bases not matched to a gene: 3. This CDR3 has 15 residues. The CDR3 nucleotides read TGTGCCAGCAGCTTGGACGGGAGGAGCTACAATGAGCAGTTCTTC. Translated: CASSLDGRSYNEQFF. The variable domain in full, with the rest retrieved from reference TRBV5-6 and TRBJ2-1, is DAGVTQSPTHLIKTRGQQVTLRCSPKSGHDTVSWYQQALGQGPQFIFQYYEEEERQRGNFPDRFSGHQFPNYSSELNVNALLLGDSALYLCASSLDGRSYNEQFFGPGTRLTVL.

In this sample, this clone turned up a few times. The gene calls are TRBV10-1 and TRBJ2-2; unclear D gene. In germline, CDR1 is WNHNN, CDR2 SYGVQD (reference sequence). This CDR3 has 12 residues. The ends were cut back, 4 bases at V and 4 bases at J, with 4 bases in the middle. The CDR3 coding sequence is TGCGCCAGCAGTGGGGGCACCGGGGAGCTGTTTTTT. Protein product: CASSGGTGELFF.

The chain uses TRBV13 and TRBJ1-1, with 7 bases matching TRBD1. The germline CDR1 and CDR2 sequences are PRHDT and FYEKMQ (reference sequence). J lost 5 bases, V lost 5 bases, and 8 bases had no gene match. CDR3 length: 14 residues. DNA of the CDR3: TGTGCCAGCAGCCAGGGACAGATAGGGACTGAAGCTTTCTTT. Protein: CASSQGQIGTEAFF.

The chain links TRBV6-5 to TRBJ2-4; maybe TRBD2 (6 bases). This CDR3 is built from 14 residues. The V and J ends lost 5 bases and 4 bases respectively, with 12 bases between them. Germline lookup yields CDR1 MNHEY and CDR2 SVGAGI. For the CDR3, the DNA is TGTGCCAGCAGTCCCCTGGAGGGGAAAAACATTCAGTACTTC. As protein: CASSPLEGKNIQYF.

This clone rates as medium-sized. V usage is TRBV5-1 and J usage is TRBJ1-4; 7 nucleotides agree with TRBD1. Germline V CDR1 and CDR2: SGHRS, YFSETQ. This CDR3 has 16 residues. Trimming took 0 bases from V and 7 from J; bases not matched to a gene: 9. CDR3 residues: CASSLEGGASIEKLFF. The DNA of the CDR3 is TGCGCCAGCAGCTTGGAAGGGGGCGCTTCAATTGAAAAACTGTTTTTT.

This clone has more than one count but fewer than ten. The CDR3 bases are TGTGCCAGCCCTCCTTTTGCAAGGATATGCACCTACGAGCAGTACTTC. Its protein product is CASPPFARICTYEQYF. The J gene is TRBJ2-7, the V gene TRBV21-1. TRBV21-1 is marked as a pseudogene. This CDR3 spans 16 amino acids.

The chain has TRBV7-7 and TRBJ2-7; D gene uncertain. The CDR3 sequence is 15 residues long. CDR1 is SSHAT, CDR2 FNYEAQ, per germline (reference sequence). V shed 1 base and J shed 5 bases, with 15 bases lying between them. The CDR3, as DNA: TGTGCCAGCAGCTTAGGGGCAGCCCCGATGAACGAGCAGTACTTC. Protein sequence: CASSLGAAPMNEQYF.

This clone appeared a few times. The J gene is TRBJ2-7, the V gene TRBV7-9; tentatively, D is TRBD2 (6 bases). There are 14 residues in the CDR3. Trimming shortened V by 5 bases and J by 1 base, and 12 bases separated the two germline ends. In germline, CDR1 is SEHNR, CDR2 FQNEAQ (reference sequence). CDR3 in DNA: TGTGCCAGCAGCCCCCGGGACTCTTCCTACGAGCAGTACTTC. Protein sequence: CASSPRDSSYEQYF.

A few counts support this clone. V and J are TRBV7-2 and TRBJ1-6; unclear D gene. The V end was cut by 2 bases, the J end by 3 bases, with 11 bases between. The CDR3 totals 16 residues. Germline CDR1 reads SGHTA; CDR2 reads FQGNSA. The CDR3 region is CASSLKAENYNSPLHF. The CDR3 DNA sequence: TGTGCCAGCAGCTTAAAGGCAGAGAACTATAATTCACCCCTCCACTTT.

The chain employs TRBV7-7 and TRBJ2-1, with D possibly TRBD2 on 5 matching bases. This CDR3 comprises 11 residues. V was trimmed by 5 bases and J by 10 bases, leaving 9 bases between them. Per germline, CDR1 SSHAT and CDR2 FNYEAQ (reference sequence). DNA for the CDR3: TGTGCCAGCAGCGGAGGCAGGGAGCAGTTCTTC. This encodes CASSGGREQFF.

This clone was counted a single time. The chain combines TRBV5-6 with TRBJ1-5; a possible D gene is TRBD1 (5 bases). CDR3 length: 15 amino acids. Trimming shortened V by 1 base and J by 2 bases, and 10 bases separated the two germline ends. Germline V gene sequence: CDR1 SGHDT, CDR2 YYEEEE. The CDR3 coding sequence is TGTGCCAGCAGCTTGTCCGGGGGGGGCAATCAGCCCCAGCATTTT. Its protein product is CASSLSGGGNQPQHF. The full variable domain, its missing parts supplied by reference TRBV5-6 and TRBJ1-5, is DAGVTQSPTHLIKTRGQQVTLRCSPKSGHDTVSWYQQALGQGPQFIFQYYEEEERQRGNFPDRFSGHQFPNYSSELNVNALLLGDSALYLCASSLSGGGNQPQHFGDGTRLSIL.

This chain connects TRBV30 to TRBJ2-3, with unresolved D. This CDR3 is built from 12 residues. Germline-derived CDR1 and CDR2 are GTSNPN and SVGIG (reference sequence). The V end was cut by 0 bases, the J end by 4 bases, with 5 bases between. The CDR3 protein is CAWSVFADTQYF. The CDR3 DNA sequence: TGTGCCTGGAGTGTATTTGCAGATACGCAGTATTTT.

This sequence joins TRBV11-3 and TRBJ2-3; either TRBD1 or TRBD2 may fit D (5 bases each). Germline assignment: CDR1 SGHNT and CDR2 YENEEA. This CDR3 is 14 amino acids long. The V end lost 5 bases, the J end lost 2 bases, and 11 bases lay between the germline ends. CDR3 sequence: CASSAQGPTDTQYF. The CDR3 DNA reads TGTGCCAGCAGCGCCCAGGGACCCACAGATACGCAGTATTTT.

CDR3 coding DNA: TGTGCCAGCAGTCACGACACGAGCTCCTATAATTCACCCCTCCACTTT. Residues: CASSHDTSSYNSPLHF. The chain joins TRBV27 to TRBJ1-6; no clear D gene. The CDR3 extends over 16 amino acids. Trimming shortened V by 5 bases and J by 0 bases, and 11 bases separated the two germline ends. Germline-derived CDR1 and CDR2 are MNHEY and SMNVEV (reference sequence).

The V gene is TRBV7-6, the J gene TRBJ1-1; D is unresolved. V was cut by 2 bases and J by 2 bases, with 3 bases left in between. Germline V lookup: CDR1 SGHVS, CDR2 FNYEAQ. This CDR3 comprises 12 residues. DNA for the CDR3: TGTGCCAGCAGCTTATCAAACACTGAAGCTTTCTTT. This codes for CASSLSNTEAFF.

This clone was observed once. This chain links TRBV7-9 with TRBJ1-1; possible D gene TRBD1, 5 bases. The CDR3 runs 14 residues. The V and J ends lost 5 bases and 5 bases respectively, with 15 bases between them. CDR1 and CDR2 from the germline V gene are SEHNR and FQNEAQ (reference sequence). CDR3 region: CASSPVGLGTEAFF. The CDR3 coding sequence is TGTGCCAGCAGCCCGGTGGGGCTGGGTACTGAAGCTTTCTTT.

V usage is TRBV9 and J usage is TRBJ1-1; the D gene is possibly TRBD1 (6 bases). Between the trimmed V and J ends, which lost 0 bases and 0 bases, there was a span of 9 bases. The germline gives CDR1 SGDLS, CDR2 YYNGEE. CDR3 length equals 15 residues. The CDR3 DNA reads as TGTGCCAGCAGCGTAGAGTGGGACATGAACACTGAAGCTTTCTTT. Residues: CASSVEWDMNTEAFF.